These 16 T cell receptor beta chains were sequenced from one sample in a study of blood T cell repertoires in COVID-19. Data came from immunoSEQ multiplex PCR; TCRdb stores just in-frame clones and leaves some out. Of about 230,000 clones in the sample, over 65% were seen once. Material for sequencing was peripheral blood. The origin of the receptors is a woman aged 70-85 years with active or convalescent COVID-19.

This chain connects TRBV24-1 to TRBJ2-3, with TRBD1 identical over 9 bases. Looked up from germline, CDR1 is KGHDR and CDR2 is SFDVKD. The CDR3 is made up of 17 amino acids. V dropped 2 bases and J dropped 4; count of bases not matched to a gene: 9. CDR3 in amino acids: CATSDSGQGRDPDTQYF. CDR3 DNA sequence: TGTGCCACCAGTGATTCCGGACAGGGGAGGGACCCAGATACGCAGTATTTT.

V and J are TRBV7-2 and TRBJ1-2, with 8 nucleotides matching TRBD1. Germline V gene data show CDR1 as SGHTA and CDR2 as FQGNSA. Trimming removed 5 bases from V and 2 bases from J; junction bases left unmatched: 4. The CDR3 is made up of 14 amino acids. The CDR3 sequence is CASSGQGGNYGYTF. DNA of the CDR3: TGTGCCAGCAGCGGACAGGGCGGGAACTATGGCTACACCTTC. Supplemented by reference TRBV7-2 and TRBJ1-2, the full variable domain reads GAGVSQSPSNKVTEKGKDVELRCDPISGHTALYWYRQSLGQGLEFLIYFQGNSAPDKSGLPSDRFSAERTGGSVSTLTIQRTQQEDSAVYLCASSGQGGNYGYTFGSGTRLTVV.

This clone turned up a few times. This chain links TRBV9 with TRBJ1-1; unclear D gene. Trimming stripped 4 bases from V and 0 bases from J, with 4 bases between. The CDR3 runs to 12 residues. Germline V gene data show CDR1 as SGDLS and CDR2 as YYNGEE. CDR3 sequence reads: CASSQMNTEAFF. The CDR3 DNA reads as TGTGCCAGCAGCCAAATGAACACTGAAGCTTTCTTT. Complete variable domain (other parts from reference TRBV9 and TRBJ1-1): DSGVTQTPKHLITATGQRVTLRCSPRSGDLSVYWYQQSLDQGLQFLIQYYNGEERAKGNILERFSAQQFPDLHSELNLSSLELGDSALYFCASSQMNTEAFFGQGTRLTVV.

This chain links TRBV7-2 with TRBJ2-1; a possible D gene is TRBD2 (5 bases). The ends were cut back, 0 bases at V and 9 bases at J, with 9 bases in the middle. This CDR3 is 13 amino acids long. In germline, CDR1 is SGHTA, CDR2 FQGNSA. CDR3 bases: TGTGCCAGCAGCTTAGCTCTAGCAGGTGAGCAGTTCTTC. Translating it yields CASSLALAGEQFF.

This clone was picked up one time. This chain connects TRBV10-3 to TRBJ2-7; 10 bases are a match to TRBD1. The CDR3 is 15 residues long. Per the germline V gene, CDR1 is ENHRY and CDR2 is SYGVKD. V dropped 2 bases and J dropped 4; count of bases not matched to a gene: 5. CDR3 sequence (DNA): TGTGCCATCAGTGAGATCCGGGACAGGGGTTACGAGCAGTACTTC. Its protein is CAISEIRDRGYEQYF.

The chain has TRBV28 and TRBJ2-2, with D perhaps TRBD2 (5 bases). The CDR3 loop spans 14 amino acids. Germline V lookup: CDR1 MDHEN, CDR2 SYDVKM. V was clipped by 10 bases and J by 2 bases, with 14 bases between them. CDR3 sequence: CATIASGNTGELFF. In nucleotides, the CDR3 is TGTGCCACCATCGCGTCGGGAAACACCGGGGAGCTGTTTTTT.

The chain combines TRBV24-1 with TRBJ2-1, with 12 bases fitting TRBD1. From germline, CDR1 is KGHDR and CDR2 SFDVKD. The junction had 8 bases not matched to a gene; V was cut back by 9 bases and J by 9 bases. The CDR3 runs 14 residues. The CDR3, as DNA: TGTGCCACCGGACCGGGACAGGGGGCTACTGAGCAGTTCTTC. Translation gives CATGPGQGATEQFF.

This clone was seen only once. The rearrangement joins TRBV2 to TRBJ1-6; unclear D gene. The CDR3 has 15 residues. The germline gives CDR1 SNHLY, CDR2 FYNNEI. Trimming pared 8 bases from V and 0 bases from J, leaving 11 bases between. The CDR3, as DNA: TGTGCCAGCCAAACTGGTAGCTCCTATAATTCACCCCTCCACTTT. Protein product: CASQTGSSYNSPLHF.

This chain uses TRBV7-6 with TRBJ2-1, with 8 bases lining up with TRBD2. Germline CDR1 reads SGHVS; CDR2 reads FNYEAQ. The CDR3 is 16 amino acids. J lost 6 bases, V lost 5 bases, and 12 bases had no gene match. Here the CDR3 reads CASSPAGAQGSNEQFF. CDR3 coding DNA: TGTGCCAGCAGCCCAGCGGGAGCTCAGGGAAGCAATGAGCAGTTCTTC.

The chain links TRBV5-6 to TRBJ1-6, with D unresolved. Germline loops: CDR1 SGHDT, CDR2 YYEEEE. Trimming took off 2 bases at V and 4 bases at J, with 10 bases between the two ends. The CDR3 is made up of 15 amino acids. The CDR3 DNA is TGTGCCAGCAGCTTTACGACGGGTTATAATTCACCCCTCCACTTT. Protein sequence: CASSFTTGYNSPLHF.

This chain uses TRBV11-3 with TRBJ2-1, with TRBD2 identical over 11 bases. This CDR3 region has 15 residues. Germline V CDR1 and CDR2: SGHNT, YENEEA. The V and J ends lost 3 bases and 9 bases, in that order; junction bases with no gene match: 7. The CDR3 bases are TGTGCCAGCAGCTTCCTAGCGGGAGGTCATAGTGAGCAGTTCTTC. Translated, it gives CASSFLAGGHSEQFF.

This chain joins TRBV6-5 and TRBJ2-7; 11 bases are shared with TRBD2. Germline trimming cut 7 bases from V and 5 bases from J; bases unmatched to any gene: 7. The CDR3 contains 14 residues. Germline CDR1 is MNHEY and CDR2 is SVGAGI. DNA for the CDR3: TGTGCCAGCACCCGACTAGCGGGATACGACGAGCAGTACTTC. It codes for CASTRLAGYDEQYF.

The chain carries TRBV19 and TRBJ1-2; 10 nucleotides line up with TRBD1. The CDR3 covers 14 residues. Germline V gives CDR1 LNHDA, CDR2 SQIVND (reference sequence). V gave up 5 bases and J gave up 8 bases; unmatched junction bases: 8. This CDR3 reads CASSHRQGAGGYTF. CDR3 nucleotide sequence: TGTGCCAGTAGTCACCGACAGGGGGCCGGGGGCTACACCTTC.

The V call is TRBV4-2, the J call TRBJ2-5; 11 bases are a match to TRBD2. Germline values: CDR1 LGHNA, CDR2 YNFKEQ. The CDR3 spans 19 residues. With 0 bases clipped from V and 5 bases from J, the junction kept 14 bases outside the gene matches. CDR3 in amino acids: CASSQERGLAEARRETQYF. The CDR3 nucleotides read TGTGCCAGCAGCCAAGAAAGGGGACTAGCGGAGGCGAGGAGGGAGACCCAGTACTTC.

The chain links TRBV24-1 to TRBJ2-1; 10 bases are shared with TRBD2. The germline V gene encodes CDR1 KGHDR and CDR2 SFDVKD. CDR3 size: 16 residues. With V trimmed by 5 bases and J by 1 base, 4 bases remained unmatched. The CDR3 protein is CATSVSGRASYNEQFF. The DNA of the CDR3 is TGTGCCACCAGTGTCAGCGGGAGGGCGTCCTACAATGAGCAGTTCTTC.

The rearrangement links TRBV15 to TRBJ2-5, with 7 bases that match TRBD2. The CDR3 length is 14 residues. The V segment lost 5 bases and the J segment 3 bases; nucleotides outside the gene matches: 6. In germline, CDR1 is LNHNV, CDR2 YYDKDF (reference sequence). The CDR3 here is CATSLRGLKETQYF. The CDR3 DNA reads as TGTGCCACCAGCCTACGGGGACTAAAAGAGACCCAGTACTTC.